This passage covers 2 T cell receptor beta chains from one sample sequenced in a study of chemoradiotherapy in HPV16-positive cancers. Clones were sequenced by immunoSEQ multiplex PCR, and TCRdb holds only the in-frame ones, with some missing. Counted here are some 10,000 clones, less than 75% occurring once; the ten biggest clones make up 9.5% to 13%. Specimen: tumor tissue, collected from a patient who underwent chemoradiotherapy. The receptor set was obtained from a human donor with HPV-associated anogenital cancer.

The rearrangement joins TRBV18 to TRBJ2-5, with D perhaps matching TRBD2 (6 bases). The CDR3 contains 14 residues. Deletions cut 0 bases from V and 2 bases from J, with 7 bases between. CDR1 KGHSH and CDR2 LQKENI come from the germline V gene. The CDR3 DNA reads as TGTGCCAGCTCACCACCGGGGAGGCAAGAGACCCAGTACTTC. Its protein is CASSPPGRQETQYF.

This chain links TRBV2 with TRBJ2-3; a possible D gene is TRBD1 (6 bases). CDR1 and CDR2 (germline): SNHLY, FYNNEI. CDR3 length equals 14 residues. Trimming took 6 bases from V and 2 from J, leaving 12 bases between them. CDR3 sequence (DNA): TGTGCCAGCAGAACAGGGAGCCCCACAGATACGCAGTATTTT. Encoded protein: CASRTGSPTDTQYF. The full variable domain, its missing parts supplied by reference TRBV2 and TRBJ2-3, is EPEVTQTPSHQVTQMGQEVILRCVPISNHLYFYWYRQILGQKVEFLVSFYNNEISEKSEIFDDQFSVERPDGSNFTLKIRSTKLEDSAMYFCASRTGSPTDTQYFGPGTRLTVL.